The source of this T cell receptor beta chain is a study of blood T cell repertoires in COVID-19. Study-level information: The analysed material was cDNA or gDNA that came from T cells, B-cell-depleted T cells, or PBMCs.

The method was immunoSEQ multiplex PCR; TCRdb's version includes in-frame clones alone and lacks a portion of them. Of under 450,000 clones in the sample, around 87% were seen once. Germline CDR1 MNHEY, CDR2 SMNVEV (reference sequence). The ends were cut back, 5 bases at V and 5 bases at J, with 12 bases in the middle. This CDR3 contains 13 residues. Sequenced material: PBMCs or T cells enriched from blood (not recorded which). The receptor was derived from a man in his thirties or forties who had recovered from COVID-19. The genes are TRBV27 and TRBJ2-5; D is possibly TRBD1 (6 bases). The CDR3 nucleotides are TGTGCCAGCAGTCTACAGGGTCGCGAGACCCAGTACTTC. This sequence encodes CASSLQGRETQYF.